Below, 8 T cell receptor beta chains from the same sample are listed, as sequenced in a study of radiotherapy plus CTLA-4 blockade in lung cancer. The data were produced by immunoSEQ multiplex PCR, yet TCRdb's version contains in-frame clones alone and is incomplete. The sample consists of approximately 77,000 clones, about 78% of them appearing once. The specimen comprised peripheral blood, sampled from a patient treated with radiotherapy plus ipilimumab. Receptors were obtained from a human donor with non-small cell lung cancer whose response to radiotherapy plus ipilimumab could not be evaluated. Some clones in this sample may be carry-over from other donors' samples.

The rearrangement joins TRBV7-9 to TRBJ2-1; 9 bases are a match to TRBD1. The germline CDR1 and CDR2 sequences are SEHNR and FQNEAQ (reference sequence). There are 15 residues in the CDR3. J gave up 0 bases and V 5 bases, and 2 bases lay outside the gene matches. CDR3 coding DNA: TGTGCCAGCAGCGCACAGGGGGCCTCCTACAATGAGCAGTTCTTC. Its protein product is CASSAQGASYNEQFF.

The gene calls are TRBV6-5 and TRBJ1-3; D is unclear. The CDR3 has 14 amino acids. Germline V gene lookup returns CDR1 MNHEY and CDR2 SVGAGI. V dropped 10 bases and J dropped 0 bases, with 13 bases sitting between them. Here the CDR3 DNA reads TGTGCCACCTACCGATCCGGCTCTGGAAACACCATATATTTT. Encoded protein: CATYRSGSGNTIYF.

The chain links TRBV14 to TRBJ2-2; D remains unclear. The germline V and J ends were trimmed by 6 bases and 6 bases, with 8 bases remaining between them. This CDR3 is 12 amino acids long. Germline V gives CDR1 SGHDN, CDR2 FVKESK. CDR3 bases: TGTGCCAGCAGACACCTCGCCGGGGAGCTGTTTTTT. Translated: CASRHLAGELFF.

V gene TRBV18 combines with J gene TRBJ2-2; 10 bases fit TRBD1. V gave up 2 bases and J gave up 6 bases; unmatched junction bases: 6. Germline V gene lookup returns CDR1 KGHSH and CDR2 LQKENI. The CDR3 runs to 16 residues. CDR3 sequence (DNA): TGTGCCAGCTCACCATGGAGACAGGGGGCCGCCGGGGAGCTGTTTTTT. Translating it yields CASSPWRQGAAGELFF.

V usage is TRBV30 and J usage is TRBJ1-1; D possibly corresponds to TRBD1 (5 bases). Per the germline V gene, CDR1 is GTSNPN and CDR2 is SVGIG (reference sequence). Trimming removed 2 bases at V and 1 base at J, with 8 bases between. There are 13 residues in the CDR3. This chain's CDR3 is CAWSRGTNTEAFF. The CDR3 DNA reads as TGTGCCTGGAGTAGGGGCACGAACACTGAAGCTTTCTTT.

Of note for this clone: One end of the junction fails to match germline, which may point to a read error. V and J are TRBV6-1 and TRBJ2-1; TRBD1 matches 8 bases. Germline V gene lookup returns CDR1 MNHNS and CDR2 SASEGT. The CDR3 runs to 15 residues. The CDR3 region is CASSEDRGSYNEQFF. CDR3 coding DNA: TGTGCCAGCAGCGAAGACAGGGGCTCCTACAATGAGCAGTTCTTC.

This clone qualifies as medium-sized. The V call is TRBV7-9, the J call TRBJ1-1, with D uncertain. Deletions cut 5 bases from V and 7 bases from J, with 14 bases between. The CDR3 loop spans 13 amino acids. CDR1 is SEHNR and CDR2 is FQNEAQ in the germline V gene (reference sequence). CDR3 DNA sequence: TGTGCCAGCAGCCCCCCGGGTGCGGTTGAAGCTTTCTTT. Protein: CASSPPGAVEAFF.

This chain links TRBV2 with TRBJ2-7, with D uncertain. The CDR3 sequence is 15 residues long. Per the germline V gene, CDR1 is SNHLY and CDR2 is FYNNEI. Trimming took 0 bases from V and 1 from J, leaving 10 bases between them. The CDR3 here is CASSEALPVSYEQYF. CDR3 nucleotide sequence: TGTGCCAGCAGTGAAGCGCTTCCGGTTTCCTACGAGCAGTACTTC.